The T cell receptor (beta chain) described here comes from a study of PD-L1 blockade in urothelial cancer (dated by TCRdb to 2016 to 2017). For the study in its entirety: All patients started therapy around 2014 and received atezolizumab 1,200 mg intravenously every 3 weeks. About 90% of the roughly 30 patients were males with bladder-origin urothelial cancer, and about 60% of the 29 reported a prior smoking history. Nine patients reached durable clinical benefit, while some 20 patients did not. Around 30 patients had pretreatment blood TCR-seq, some 25 had at least one posttreatment blood collection, and some 25 had tumor TCR-seq. Pretreatment tumor samples, along with matched peripheral blood collected serially before and after atezolizumab treatment, underwent TCR sequencing. An ECOG performance status of 0 or 1 was recorded for the patients, and 0 to 3 prior chemotherapy regimens had been received by the patients. Blood samples were analyzed at 3 weeks after treatment start (second dose) and at 6 weeks after treatment start. Somatic, immune and clinical correlates of response to PD-L1 blockade with atezolizumab in urothelial cancer were the focus of an exploratory multi-omic analysis. A median of about 140,000 T cells and some 82,000 unique TCRs was obtained from blood samples, and a median clonality of approximately 0.086 was observed. Whole exome sequencing and RNA sequencing of pretreatment tumors were performed alongside TCR sequencing in the same patients. Durable clinical benefit was defined as progression-free survival longer than 6 months, and TCR features were also tested against progression-free and overall survival. The investigation overall reported the following: Because the sample size was small (n of about 29) and many exploratory analyses were performed, the results are intended to be hypothesis-generating. A pretreatment peripheral blood TCR clonality below the median was linked to improved progression-free and overall survival. Greater expansion of tumor-associated TCR clones in peripheral blood 3 weeks after the start of treatment was observed in patients with durable benefit (n of about 21, p = 0.022).

Ends trimmed: V by 5 bases, J by 7 bases; bases unmatched to a gene: 4. The CDR3 runs 13 amino acids, cysteine and phenylalanine included. The read is trimmed to its CDR3 DNA, 39 bases read in frame from base 1. The germline V gene yields SGHVS for CDR1 and FNYEAQ for CDR2. Synthetic TCR analog templates were spiked into each PCR to estimate absolute template abundance from read counts. Using the immunoSEQ assay, TCRbeta CDR3 regions were amplified from genomic DNA with bias-controlled V and J gene primers. Sequencing of rearranged TCRbeta segments was done at approximately 20X coverage. The authors' analysis ran thus. Clustering was used to correct sequencing errors, and CDR3s were annotated against IMGT so that V, D and J genes could be assigned. Only productive TCRbeta rearrangements were used in downstream analyses, excluding out-of-frame or stop-codon sequences. To compute clonality, Shannon entropy was normalized by the log of the number of unique productive sequences and then subtracted from one. Fisher's exact test with Benjamini-Hochberg correction, at a threshold of adjusted p below 0.01, was used to find clones that differed between time points or between blood and tumor. TCRdb provides this immuneACCESS table in a form limited to in-frame rearrangements. Some clones are lacking; in checked studies, under half of them reflect an unresolved V gene, and why the rest are absent is not known. The V and J calls and the clone size are those of that table, but D and trimming were determined from the DNA. This sample gives some 49,000 clones in total; about 85% of them show up just once. 7.6% of the sample is taken by the ten largest.

A note on this clone: Its antigen specificity is not known. One base away there is no much larger clone; base qualities are not given.

The cohort comprised around 31 patients with locally advanced or metastatic urothelial carcinoma treated at Memorial Sloan Kettering on a trial protocol. Peripheral blood mononuclear cells were collected pretreatment and during treatment, at between 1 and 8 total time points per patient. The Qiagen DNeasy Blood extraction kit was used to purify genomic DNA from total PBMCs and tumor samples. Collected pretreatment and during treatment, PBMCs were isolated and stored as previously described. The sample here was PBMCs, taken around atezolizumab (anti-PD-L1) treatment. The chain was built from TRBV7-6 and TRBJ2-5, with 10 bases matching TRBD1. The TCR was taken from a man aged 55 to 69 with urothelial cancer. At the DNA level, the sequence is TGTGCCAGCAGCCATGGACAGGGGGTGACCCAGTACTTC. It translates to CASSHGQGVTQYF.